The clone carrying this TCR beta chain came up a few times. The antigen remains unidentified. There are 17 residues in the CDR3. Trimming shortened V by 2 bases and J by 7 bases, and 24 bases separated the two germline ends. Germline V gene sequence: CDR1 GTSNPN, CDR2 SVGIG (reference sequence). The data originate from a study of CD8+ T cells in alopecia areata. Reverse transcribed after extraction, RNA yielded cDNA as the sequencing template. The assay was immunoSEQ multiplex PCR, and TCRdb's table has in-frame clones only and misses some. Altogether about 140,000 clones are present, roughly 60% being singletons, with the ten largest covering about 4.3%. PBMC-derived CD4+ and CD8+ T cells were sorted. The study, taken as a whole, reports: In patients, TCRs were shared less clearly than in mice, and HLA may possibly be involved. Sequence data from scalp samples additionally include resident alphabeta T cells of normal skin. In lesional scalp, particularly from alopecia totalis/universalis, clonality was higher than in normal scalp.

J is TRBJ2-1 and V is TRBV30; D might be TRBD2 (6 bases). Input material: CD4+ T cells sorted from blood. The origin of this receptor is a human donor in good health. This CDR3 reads CAWSLKSRAGFSNEQFF. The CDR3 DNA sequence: TGTGCCTGGAGTCTTAAGTCTCGGGCGGGATTTTCGAATGAGCAGTTCTTC.